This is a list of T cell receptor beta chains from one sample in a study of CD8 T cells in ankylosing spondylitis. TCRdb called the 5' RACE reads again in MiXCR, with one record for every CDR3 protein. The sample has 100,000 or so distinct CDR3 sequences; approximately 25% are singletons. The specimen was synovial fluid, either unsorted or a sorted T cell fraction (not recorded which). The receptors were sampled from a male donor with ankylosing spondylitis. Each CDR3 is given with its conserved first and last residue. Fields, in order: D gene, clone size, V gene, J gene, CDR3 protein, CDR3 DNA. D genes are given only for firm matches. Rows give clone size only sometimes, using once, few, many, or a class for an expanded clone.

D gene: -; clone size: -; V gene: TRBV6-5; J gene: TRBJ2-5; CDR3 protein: CASRFTGMKTQYF; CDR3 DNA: TGTGCCAGCAGATTTACAGGGATGAAGACCCAGTACTTC
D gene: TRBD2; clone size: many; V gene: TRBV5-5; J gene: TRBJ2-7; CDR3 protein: CASSFVAGGRDEQYF; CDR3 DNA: TGTGCCAGCAGCTTTGTAGCGGGAGGCCGGGACGAGCAGTACTTC
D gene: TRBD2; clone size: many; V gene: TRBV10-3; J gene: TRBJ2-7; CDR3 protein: CAIRVAGEDEQYF; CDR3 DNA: TGTGCCATCAGAGTAGCGGGAGAGGACGAGCAGTACTTC
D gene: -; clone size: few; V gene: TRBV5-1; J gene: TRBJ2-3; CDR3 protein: CASSLELGGGSDTQYF; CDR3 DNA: TGCGCCAGCAGCTTGGAACTGGGCGGAGGGTCAGATACGCAGTATTTT
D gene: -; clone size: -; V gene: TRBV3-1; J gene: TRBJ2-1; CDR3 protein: CASSQSSSYNEQFF; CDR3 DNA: TGTGCCAGCAGCCAATCTAGCTCCTACAATGAGCAGTTCTTC
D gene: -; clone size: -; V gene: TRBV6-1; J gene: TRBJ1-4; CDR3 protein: CASGLKGGIEKLFF; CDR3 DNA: TGTGCCAGCGGCCTGAAGGGAGGGATTGAAAAACTGTTTTTT
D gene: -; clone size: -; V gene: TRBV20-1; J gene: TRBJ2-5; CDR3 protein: CSALASRETQYF; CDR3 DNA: TGCAGTGCCCTGGCTAGCCGAGAGACCCAGTACTTC
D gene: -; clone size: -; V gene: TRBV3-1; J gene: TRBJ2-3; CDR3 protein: CASSQGAGLSTDTQYF; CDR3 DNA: TGTGCCAGCAGCCAAGGGGCCGGGTTGAGCACAGATACGCAGTATTTT
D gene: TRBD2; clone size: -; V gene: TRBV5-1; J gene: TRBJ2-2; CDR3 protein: CASRLGTSGLNTGELFF; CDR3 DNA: TGCGCCAGCAGACTAGGGACTAGCGGACTGAACACCGGGGAGCTGTTTTTT
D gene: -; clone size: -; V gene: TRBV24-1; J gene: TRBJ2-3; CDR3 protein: CATSAHPSSTDTQYF; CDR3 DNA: TGTGCCACCAGTGCCCACCCGTCTAGCACAGATACGCAGTATTTT
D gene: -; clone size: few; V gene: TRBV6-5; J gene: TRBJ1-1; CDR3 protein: CASSSRPGGTEAFF; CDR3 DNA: TGTGCCAGCAGTTCGCGGCCGGGGGGAACTGAAGCTTTCTTT
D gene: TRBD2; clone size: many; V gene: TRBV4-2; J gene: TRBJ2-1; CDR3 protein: CASSPGLGSFGTTYNEQFF; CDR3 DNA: TGTGCCAGCAGCCCGGGACTCGGTTCTTTCGGGACTACCTACAATGAGCAGTTCTTC
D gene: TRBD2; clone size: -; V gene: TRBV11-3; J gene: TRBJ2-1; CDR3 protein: CASSSGGAGPYNEQFF; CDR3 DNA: TGTGCCAGCAGCTCGGGGGGAGCGGGTCCCTACAATGAGCAGTTCTTC
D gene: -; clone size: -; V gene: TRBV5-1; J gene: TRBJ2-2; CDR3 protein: CASSLLQGYTGELFF; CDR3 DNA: TGCGCCAGCAGCTTGCTCCAGGGCTACACCGGGGAGCTGTTTTTT